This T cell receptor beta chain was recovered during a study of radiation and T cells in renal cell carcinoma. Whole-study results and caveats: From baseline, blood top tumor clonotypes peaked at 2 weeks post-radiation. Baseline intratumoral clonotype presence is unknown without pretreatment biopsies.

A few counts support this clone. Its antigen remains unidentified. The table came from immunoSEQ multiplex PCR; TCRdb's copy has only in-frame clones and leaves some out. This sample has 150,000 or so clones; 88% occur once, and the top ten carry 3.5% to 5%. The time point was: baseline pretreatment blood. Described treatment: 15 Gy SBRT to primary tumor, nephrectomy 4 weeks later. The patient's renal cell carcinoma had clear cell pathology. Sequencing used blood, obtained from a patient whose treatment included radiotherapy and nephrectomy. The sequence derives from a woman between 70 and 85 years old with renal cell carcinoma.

The CDR3 bases are TGTGCCAGCTCCCCCTGGAGCAATCAGCCCCAGCATTTT. This sequence encodes CASSPWSNQPQHF. The rearrangement joins TRBV18 to TRBJ1-5; D not certain. Germline CDR1 and CDR2: KGHSH and LQKENI. The CDR3 has 13 residues. The V and J ends lost 6 bases and 1 base respectively, with 7 bases between them.